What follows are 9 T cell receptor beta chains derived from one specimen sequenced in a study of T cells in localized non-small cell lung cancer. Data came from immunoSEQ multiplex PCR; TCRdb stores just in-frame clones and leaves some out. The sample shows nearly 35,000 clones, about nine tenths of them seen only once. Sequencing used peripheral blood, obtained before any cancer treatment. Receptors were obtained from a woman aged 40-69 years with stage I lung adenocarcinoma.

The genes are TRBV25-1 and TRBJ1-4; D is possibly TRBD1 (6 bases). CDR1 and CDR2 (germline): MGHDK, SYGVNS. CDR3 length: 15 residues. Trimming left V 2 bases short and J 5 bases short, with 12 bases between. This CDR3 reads CASSEGGKGNEKLFF. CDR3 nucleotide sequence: TGTGCCAGCAGTGAAGGGGGCAAGGGGAATGAAAAACTGTTTTTT.

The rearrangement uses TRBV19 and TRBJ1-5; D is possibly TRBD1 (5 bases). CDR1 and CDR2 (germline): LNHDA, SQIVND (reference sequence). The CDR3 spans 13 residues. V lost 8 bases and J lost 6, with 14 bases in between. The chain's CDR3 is CASRWGGGQPQHF. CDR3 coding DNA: TGTGCCAGTCGATGGGGGGGTGGTCAGCCCCAGCATTTT.

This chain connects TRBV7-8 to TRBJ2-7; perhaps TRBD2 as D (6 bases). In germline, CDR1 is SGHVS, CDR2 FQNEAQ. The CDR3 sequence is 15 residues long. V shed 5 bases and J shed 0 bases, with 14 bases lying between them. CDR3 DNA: TGTGCCAGCAGCCTCGGGACTCATTCCTCCTACGAGCAGTACTTC. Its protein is CASSLGTHSSYEQYF.

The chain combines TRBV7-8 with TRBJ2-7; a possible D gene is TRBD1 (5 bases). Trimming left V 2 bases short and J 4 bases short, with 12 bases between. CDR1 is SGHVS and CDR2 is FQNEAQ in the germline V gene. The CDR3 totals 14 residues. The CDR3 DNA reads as TGTGCCAGCAGCTTAAGTCAGGGTCATTACGAGCAGTACTTC. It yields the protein CASSLSQGHYEQYF.

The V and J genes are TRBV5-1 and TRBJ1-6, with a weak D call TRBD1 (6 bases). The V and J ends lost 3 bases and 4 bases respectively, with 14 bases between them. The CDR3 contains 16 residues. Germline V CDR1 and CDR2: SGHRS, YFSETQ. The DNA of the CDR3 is TGCGCCAGCAGCTCGGGGGGCGTACAGTATAATTCACCCCTCCACTTT. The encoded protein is CASSSGGVQYNSPLHF.

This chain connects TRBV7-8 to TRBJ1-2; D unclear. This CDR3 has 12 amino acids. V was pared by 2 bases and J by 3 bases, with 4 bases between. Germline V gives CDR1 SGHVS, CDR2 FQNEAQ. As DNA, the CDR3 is TGTGCCAGCAGCTTAACGTACTATGGCTACACCTTC. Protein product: CASSLTYYGYTF.

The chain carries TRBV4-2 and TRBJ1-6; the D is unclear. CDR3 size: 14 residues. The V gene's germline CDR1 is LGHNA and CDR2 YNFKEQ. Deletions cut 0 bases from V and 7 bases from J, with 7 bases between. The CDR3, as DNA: TGTGCCAGCAGCCAAGAAGGCGTGAATTCACCCCTCCACTTT. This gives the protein CASSQEGVNSPLHF.

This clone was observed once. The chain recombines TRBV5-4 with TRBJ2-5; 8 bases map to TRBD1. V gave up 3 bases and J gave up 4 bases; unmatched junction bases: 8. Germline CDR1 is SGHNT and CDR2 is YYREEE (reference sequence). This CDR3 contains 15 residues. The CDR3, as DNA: TGTGCCAGCAGCTGGACAGGGCAGTTGGGAGAGACCCAGTACTTC. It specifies CASSWTGQLGETQYF.

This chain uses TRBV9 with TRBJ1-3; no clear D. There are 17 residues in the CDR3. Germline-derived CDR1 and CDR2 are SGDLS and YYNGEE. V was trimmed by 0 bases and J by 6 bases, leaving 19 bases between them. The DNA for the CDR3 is TGTGCCAGCAGCGTAGAGGCATTAGGGAACGTCGAAAACACCATATATTTT. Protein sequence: CASSVEALGNVENTIYF.